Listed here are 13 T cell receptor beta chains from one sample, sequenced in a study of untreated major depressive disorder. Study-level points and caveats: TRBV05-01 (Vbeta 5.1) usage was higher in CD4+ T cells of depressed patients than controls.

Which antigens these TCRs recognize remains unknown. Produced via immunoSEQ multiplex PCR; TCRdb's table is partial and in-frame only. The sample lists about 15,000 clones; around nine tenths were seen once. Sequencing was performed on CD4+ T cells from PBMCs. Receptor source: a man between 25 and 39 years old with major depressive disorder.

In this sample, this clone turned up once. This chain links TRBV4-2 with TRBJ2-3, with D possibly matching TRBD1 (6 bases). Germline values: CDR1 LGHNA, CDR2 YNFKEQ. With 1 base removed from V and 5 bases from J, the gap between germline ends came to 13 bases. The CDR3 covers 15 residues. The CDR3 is CASSQGTGGKDTQYF. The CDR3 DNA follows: TGTGCCAGCAGCCAAGGAACTGGGGGCAAAGATACGCAGTATTTT.

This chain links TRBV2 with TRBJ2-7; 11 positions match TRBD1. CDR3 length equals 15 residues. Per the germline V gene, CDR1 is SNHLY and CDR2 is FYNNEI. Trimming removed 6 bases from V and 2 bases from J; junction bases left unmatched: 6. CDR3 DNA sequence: TGTGCCAGCAGGAAGGGACAGGGGGTCCCCTACGAGCAGTACTTC. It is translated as CASRKGQGVPYEQYF.

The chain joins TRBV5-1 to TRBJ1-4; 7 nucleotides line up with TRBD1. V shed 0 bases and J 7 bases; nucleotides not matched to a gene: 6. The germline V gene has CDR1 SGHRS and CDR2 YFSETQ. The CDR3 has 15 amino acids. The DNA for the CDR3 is TGCGCCAGCAGCTTGGCGACAGGGTCGGTTGAAAAACTGTTTTTT. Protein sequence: CASSLATGSVEKLFF.

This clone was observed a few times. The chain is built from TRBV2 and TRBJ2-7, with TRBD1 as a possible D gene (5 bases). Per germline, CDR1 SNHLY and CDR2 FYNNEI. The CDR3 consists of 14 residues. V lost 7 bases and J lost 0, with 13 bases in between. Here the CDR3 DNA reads TGTGCCAGCATTCAGACAGAGAGCTCCTACGAGCAGTACTTC. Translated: CASIQTESSYEQYF.

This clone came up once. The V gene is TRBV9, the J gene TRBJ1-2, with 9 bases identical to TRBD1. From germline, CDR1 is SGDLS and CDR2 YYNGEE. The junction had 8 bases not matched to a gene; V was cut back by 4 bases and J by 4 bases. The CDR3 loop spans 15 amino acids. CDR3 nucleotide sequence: TGTGCCAGCAGCCGTCCCGGGACAGGGTTCTATGGCTACACCTTC. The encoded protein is CASSRPGTGFYGYTF.

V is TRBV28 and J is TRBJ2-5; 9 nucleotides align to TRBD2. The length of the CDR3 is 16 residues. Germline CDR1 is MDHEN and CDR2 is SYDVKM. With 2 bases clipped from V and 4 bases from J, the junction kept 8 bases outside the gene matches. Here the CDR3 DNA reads TGTGCCAGCAGTTTAGGGGCTAGCGGGGATCGAGAGACCCAGTACTTC. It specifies CASSLGASGDRETQYF.

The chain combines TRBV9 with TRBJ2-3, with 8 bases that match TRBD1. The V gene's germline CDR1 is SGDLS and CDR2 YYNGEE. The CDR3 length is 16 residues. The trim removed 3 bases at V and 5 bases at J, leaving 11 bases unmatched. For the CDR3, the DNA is TGTGCCAGCAGCGGAGAACAGGGGGGTCCTGAAGATACGCAGTATTTT. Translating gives CASSGEQGGPEDTQYF.

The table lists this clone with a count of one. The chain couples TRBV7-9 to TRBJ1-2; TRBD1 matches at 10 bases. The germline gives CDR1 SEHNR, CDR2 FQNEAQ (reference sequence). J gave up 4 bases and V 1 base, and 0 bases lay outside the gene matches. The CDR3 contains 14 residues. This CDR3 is CASSLGDRGYGYTF. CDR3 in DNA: TGTGCCAGCAGCTTAGGGGACAGGGGCTATGGCTACACCTTC.

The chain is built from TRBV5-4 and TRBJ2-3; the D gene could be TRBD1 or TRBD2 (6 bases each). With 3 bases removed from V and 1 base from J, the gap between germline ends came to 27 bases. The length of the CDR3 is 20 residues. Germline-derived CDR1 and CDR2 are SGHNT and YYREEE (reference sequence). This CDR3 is CASSSASRAGHDIRTDTQYF. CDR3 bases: TGTGCCAGCAGCTCCGCCTCTAGGGCGGGACACGACATTCGCACAGATACGCAGTATTTT.

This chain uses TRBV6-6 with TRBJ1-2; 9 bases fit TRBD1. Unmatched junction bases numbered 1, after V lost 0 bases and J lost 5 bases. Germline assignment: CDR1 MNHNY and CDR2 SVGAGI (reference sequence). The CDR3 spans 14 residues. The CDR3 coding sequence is TGTGCCAGCAGTTACTCGGGACAGGGATATGGCTACACCTTC. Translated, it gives CASSYSGQGYGYTF.

CDR3 protein: CASGLVEGETQYF. As DNA, the CDR3 is TGTGCTAGTGGTTTGGTAGAAGGAGAGACCCAGTACTTC. The V and J genes are TRBV12-5 and TRBJ2-5; D remains unclear. V lost 0 bases and J 4 bases, leaving 6 bases between the germline ends. The CDR3 length is 13 residues. Germline V gene sequence: CDR1 LGHNT, CDR2 FRNRAP.

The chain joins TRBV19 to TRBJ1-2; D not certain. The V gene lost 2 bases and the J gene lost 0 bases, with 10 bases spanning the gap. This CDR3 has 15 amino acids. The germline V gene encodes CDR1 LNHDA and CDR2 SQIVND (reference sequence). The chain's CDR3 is CASSIKQRANYGYTF. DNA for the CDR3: TGTGCCAGTAGTATAAAACAGCGAGCTAACTATGGCTACACCTTC.

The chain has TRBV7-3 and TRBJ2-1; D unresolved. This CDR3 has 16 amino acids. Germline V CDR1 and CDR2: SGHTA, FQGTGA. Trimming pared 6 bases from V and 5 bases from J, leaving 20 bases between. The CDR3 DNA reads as TGTGCCAGCAGTGCCCCCCATCTTGGATCAAACAATGAGCAGTTCTTC. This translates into CASSAPHLGSNNEQFF.